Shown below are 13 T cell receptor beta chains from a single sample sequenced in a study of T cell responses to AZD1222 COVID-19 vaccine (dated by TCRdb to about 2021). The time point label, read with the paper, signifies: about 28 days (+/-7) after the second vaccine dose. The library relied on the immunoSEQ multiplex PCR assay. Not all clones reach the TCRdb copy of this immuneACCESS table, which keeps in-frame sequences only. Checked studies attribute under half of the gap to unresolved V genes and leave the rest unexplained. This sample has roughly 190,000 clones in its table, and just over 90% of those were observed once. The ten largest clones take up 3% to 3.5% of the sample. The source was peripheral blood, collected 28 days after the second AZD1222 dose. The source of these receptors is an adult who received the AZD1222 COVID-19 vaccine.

The CDR3 DNA reads as TGTGCCAGCAGTCCTCCCGGGTCAAACACCGGGGAGCTGTTTTTT. It specifies CASSPPGSNTGELFF. The J gene is TRBJ2-2, the V gene TRBV2; the D is unclear. CDR3 length: 15 amino acids. With 5 bases removed from V and 2 bases from J, the gap between germline ends came to 12 bases. Germline V gene lookup returns CDR1 SNHLY and CDR2 FYNNEI.

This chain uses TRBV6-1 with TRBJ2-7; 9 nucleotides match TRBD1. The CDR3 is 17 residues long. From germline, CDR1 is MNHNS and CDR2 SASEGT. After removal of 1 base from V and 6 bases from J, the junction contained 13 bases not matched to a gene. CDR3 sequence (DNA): TGTGCCAGCAGTGAAGATCGAGAGTGGGACAGGGTAGGCGAGCAGTACTTC. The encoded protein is CASSEDREWDRVGEQYF.

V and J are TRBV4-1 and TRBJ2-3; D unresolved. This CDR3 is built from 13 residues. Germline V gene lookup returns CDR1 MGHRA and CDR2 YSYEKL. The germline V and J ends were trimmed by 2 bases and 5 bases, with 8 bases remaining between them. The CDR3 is CASSQRVGDTQYF. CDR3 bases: TGCGCCAGCAGCCAACGGGTGGGAGATACGCAGTATTTT.

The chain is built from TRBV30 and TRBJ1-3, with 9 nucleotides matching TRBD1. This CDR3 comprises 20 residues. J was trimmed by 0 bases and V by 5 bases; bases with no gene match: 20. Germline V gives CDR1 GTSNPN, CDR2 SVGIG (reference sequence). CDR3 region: CAWLPPLGTGRVHSGNTIYF. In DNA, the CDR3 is TGTGCCTGGCTCCCTCCCCTCGGGACAGGGAGAGTTCACTCTGGAAACACCATATATTTT.

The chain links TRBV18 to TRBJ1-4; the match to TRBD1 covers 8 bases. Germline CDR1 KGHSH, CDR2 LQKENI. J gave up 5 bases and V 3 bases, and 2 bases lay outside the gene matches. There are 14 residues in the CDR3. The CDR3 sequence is CASSPGTGNEKLFF. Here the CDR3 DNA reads TGTGCCAGCTCACCTGGGACAGGCAATGAAAAACTGTTTTTT.

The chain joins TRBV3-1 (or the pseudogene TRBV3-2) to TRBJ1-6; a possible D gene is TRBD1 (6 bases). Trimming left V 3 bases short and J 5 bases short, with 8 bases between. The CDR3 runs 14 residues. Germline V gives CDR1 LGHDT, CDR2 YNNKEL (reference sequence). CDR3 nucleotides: TGTGCCAGCAGCCAGAGACAGGATAATTCACCCCTCCACTTT. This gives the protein CASSQRQDNSPLHF.

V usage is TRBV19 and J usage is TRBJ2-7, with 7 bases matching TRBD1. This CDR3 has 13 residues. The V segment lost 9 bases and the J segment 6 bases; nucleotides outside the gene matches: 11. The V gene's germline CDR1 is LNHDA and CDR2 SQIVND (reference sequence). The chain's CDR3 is CASATRDRSEQYF. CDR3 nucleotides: TGTGCCAGCGCAACCCGGGACAGAAGCGAGCAGTACTTC.

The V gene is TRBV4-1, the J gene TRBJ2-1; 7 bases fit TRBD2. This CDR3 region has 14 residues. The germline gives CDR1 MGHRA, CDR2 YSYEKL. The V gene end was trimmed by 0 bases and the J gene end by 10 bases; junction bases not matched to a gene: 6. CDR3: CASSQDRISGEQFF. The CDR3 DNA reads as TGCGCCAGCAGCCAAGATCGTATTAGCGGGGAGCAGTTCTTC.

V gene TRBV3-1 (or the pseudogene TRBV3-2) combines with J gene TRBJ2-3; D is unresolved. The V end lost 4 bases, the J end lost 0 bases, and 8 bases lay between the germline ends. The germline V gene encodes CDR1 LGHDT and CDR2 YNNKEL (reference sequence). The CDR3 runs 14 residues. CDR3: CASSPRPSTDTQYF. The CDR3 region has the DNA TGTGCCAGCAGCCCCCGTCCTAGCACAGATACGCAGTATTTT.

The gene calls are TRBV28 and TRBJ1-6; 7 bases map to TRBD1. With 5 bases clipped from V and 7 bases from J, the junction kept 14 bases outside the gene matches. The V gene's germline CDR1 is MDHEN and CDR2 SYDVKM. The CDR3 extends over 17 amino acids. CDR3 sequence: CASSHDRNRGVNSPLHF. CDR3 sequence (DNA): TGTGCCAGCAGTCACGACAGGAACAGGGGTGTGAATTCACCCCTCCACTTT.

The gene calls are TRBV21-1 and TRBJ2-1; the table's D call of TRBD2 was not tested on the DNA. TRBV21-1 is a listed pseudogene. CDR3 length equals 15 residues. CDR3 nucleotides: TGTGCCAGCAGCACAGGGGGTTCTAGCGGGAATGAGCAGTTCTTC. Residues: CASSTGGSSGNEQFF.

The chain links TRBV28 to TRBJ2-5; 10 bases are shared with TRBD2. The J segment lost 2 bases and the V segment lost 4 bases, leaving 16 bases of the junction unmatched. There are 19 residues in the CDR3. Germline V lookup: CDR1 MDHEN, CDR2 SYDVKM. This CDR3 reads CASSSTPPLAGVRQETQYF. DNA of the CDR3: TGTGCCAGCAGTTCCACACCGCCCCTAGCGGGAGTACGACAAGAGACCCAGTACTTC. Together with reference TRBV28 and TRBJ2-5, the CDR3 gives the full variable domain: DVKVTQSSRYLVKRTGEKVFLECVQDMDHENMFWYRQDPGLGLRLIYFSYDVKMKEKGDIPEGYSVSREKKERFSLILESASTNQTSMYLCASSSTPPLAGVRQETQYFGPGTRLLVL.

CDR3 in amino acids: CASRRQTYSEQYF. The CDR3 DNA sequence: TGTGCCAGCAGGAGGCAGACCTATTCCGAGCAGTACTTC. The chain carries TRBV6-5 and TRBJ2-7; D ambiguous. The CDR3 has 13 residues. Germline V gives CDR1 MNHEY, CDR2 SVGAGI. V was pared by 6 bases and J by 6 bases, with 15 bases between.